The rows below give T cell receptor beta chains drawn from one sample of a study of regulatory T cells in long-lasting Graves disease. A single record per CDR3 protein comes from TCRdb applying MiXCR to the multiplex PCR reads. The sample yields over 500,000 distinct CDR3 sequences, about 16% seen once. A further study also used this sample, focusing on T cells in Graves' hyperthyroidism and ophthalmopathy.

Here the sequenced sample was peripheral blood mononuclear cells (PBMCs), taken at new diagnosis, from a patient treated with antithyroid drugs. The receptor source for this set is a woman between 25 and 40 years old with Graves disease. Both conserved end residues are part of each CDR3. D genes are given only for firm matches. Expanded clones get a size class; other rows say once, few or many, or leave the size out.

TRBV28	many	TRBD1	TRBJ1-4	CASIRGQGAEKLFF	TGTGCCAGCATAAGGGGGCAGGGCGCGGAAAAACTGTTTTTT
TRBV28	many	TRBD2	TRBJ2-2	CASGPLAGDGFGVAGELFF	TGTGCCAGCGGCCCCCTAGCGGGAGACGGTTTCGGGGTGGCCGGGGAGCTGTTTTTT
TRBV7-9	many	TRBD2	TRBJ2-1	CASSLPLGSGRLHEQFF	TGTGCCAGCAGCCTACCCCTGGGTAGCGGGAGACTGCATGAGCAGTTCTTC
TRBV30	-	-	TRBJ2-7	CAWSLTGLGAYEQYF	TGTGCCTGGAGTCTGACGGGCCTTGGGGCCTACGAGCAGTACTTC
TRBV3-1	few	-	TRBJ2-3	CASSQAWTTDTQYF	TGTGCCAGCAGCCAAGCCTGGACCACAGATACGCAGTATTTT
TRBV11-3	many	-	TRBJ2-3	CASSLAANSDTQYF	TGTGCCAGCAGCTTAGCCGCGAACTCAGATACGCAGTATTTT
TRBV20-1	-	TRBD2	TRBJ2-7	CSANSPLAGKYYEQYF	TGCAGTGCTAACTCCCCCCTAGCGGGGAAATATTACGAGCAGTACTTC
TRBV30	many	TRBD1	TRBJ1-5	CAWNDGTGNNQPQHF	TGTGCCTGGAACGATGGGACAGGGAACAATCAGCCCCAGCATTTT
TRBV3-1	few	-	TRBJ2-7	CASSPGGFISRYEQYF	TGTGCCAGCAGCCCCGGTGGATTCATCAGTCGATACGAGCAGTACTTC
TRBV20-1	-	-	TRBJ2-2	CSARLPGNTGELFF	TGCAGTGCTAGACTCCCAGGGAACACCGGGGAGCTGTTTTTT
TRBV5-8	-	TRBD1	TRBJ1-5	CASSPLTGLNQPQHF	TGTGCCAGCAGCCCCCTGACAGGGCTTAATCAGCCCCAGCATTTT
TRBV6-2/TRBV6-3	many	TRBD1	TRBJ2-2	CASSYNRQGPTGELFF	TGTGCCAGCAGTTACAATCGACAGGGTCCCACCGGGGAGCTGTTTTTT
TRBV6-1	-	-	TRBJ2-2	CASSGAFVGAGELFF	TGTGCCAGCAGTGGGGCCTTTGTTGGGGCCGGGGAGCTGTTTTTT
TRBV12-3/TRBV12-4	many	-	TRBJ1-1	CASSSVGGAFF	TGTGCCAGCAGTTCCGTTGGAGGAGCTTTCTTT
TRBV14	-	-	TRBJ2-1	CASSQDGQALRTYNEQFF	TGTGCCAGCAGCCAAGATGGGCAGGCCCTAAGGACCTACAATGAGCAGTTCTTC
TRBV28	many	-	TRBJ2-7	CASSWRESSYEQYF	TGTGCCAGCAGTTGGAGGGAAAGCTCCTACGAGCAGTACTTC
TRBV30	many	TRBD1	TRBJ2-7	CAWSVGGSPRF	TGTGCCTGGAGTGTAGGGGGCAGTCCGAGATTC
TRBV2	many	TRBD2	TRBJ2-7	CASRGLAGPLEQYF	TGTGCCAGCAGGGGACTAGCGGGACCTCTCGAGCAGTACTTC
TRBV28	many	-	TRBJ2-2	CASSLLGGELFF	TGTGCCAGCAGCTTACTGGGCGGGGAGCTGTTTTTT
TRBV6-1	few	TRBD1	TRBJ2-7	CASRGTGPPYEQYF	TGTGCCAGCAGAGGGACAGGGCCTCCCTACGAGCAGTACTTC
TRBV15	-	-	TRBJ2-1	CATSPAHEQFF	TGTGCCACCAGCCCAGCCCATGAGCAGTTCTTC
TRBV28	many	-	TRBJ2-1	CASSFTDFVYNEQFF	TGTGCCAGCAGTTTCACGGATTTCGTTTACAATGAGCAGTTCTTC
TRBV9	few	-	TRBJ2-1	CASSVGGLALNNEQFF	TGTGCCAGCAGCGTGGGCGGCCTAGCGCTGAACAATGAGCAGTTCTTC
TRBV6-1	many	-	TRBJ1-4	CASRRGEANEKLFF	TGTGCCAGCAGGCGGGGGGAAGCTAATGAAAAACTGTTTTTT
TRBV7-9	few	-	TRBJ2-1	CASSLRYTHSYNEQFF	TGTGCCAGCAGCTTAAGGTACACCCACTCCTACAATGAGCAGTTCTTC
TRBV12-3/TRBV12-4	many	-	TRBJ1-4	CASSLGSSSKLFF	TGTGCCAGCAGTTTAGGGTCCAGCTCAAAACTGTTTTTT
TRBV25-1	few	-	TRBJ2-1	CASSGTQAPAGEEQFF	TGTGCCAGCAGTGGAACGCAGGCGCCGGCCGGGGAAGAGCAGTTCTTC
TRBV7-9	few	-	TRBJ2-1	CASSLSYDYNEQFF	TGTGCCAGCAGCTTATCATACGACTACAATGAGCAGTTCTTC
TRBV12-3/TRBV12-4	few	-	TRBJ2-2	CASSFGGITGELFF	TGTGCCAGCAGTTTTGGGGGTATCACCGGGGAGCTGTTTTTT
TRBV10-1	-	-	TRBJ2-7	CASSETGSYQYF	TGCGCCAGCAGTGAAACGGGGAGCTATCAGTACTTC
TRBV4-1	few	-	TRBJ1-1	CASSPPVTGPTSRAFF	TGCGCCAGCAGCCCGCCGGTAACCGGACCGACCTCTCGGGCTTTCTTT
TRBV7-2	-	TRBD1	TRBJ2-7	CASSPRQGEYEQYF	TGTGCCAGCAGCCCGAGACAGGGGGAATACGAGCAGTACTTC
TRBV30	few	-	TRBJ1-2	CAWSLEGYGYTF	TGTGCCTGGAGTCTTGAGGGCTATGGCTACACCTTC
TRBV20-1	few	TRBD2	TRBJ2-3	CSAKDRLAGNRRPTDTQYF	TGCAGTGCAAAAGATCGACTAGCGGGGAACCGGAGGCCCACAGATACGCAGTATTTT
TRBV9	-	-	TRBJ1-2	CASSERGSGSYGYTF	TGTGCCAGCAGCGAGAGGGGGTCAGGGAGTTATGGCTACACCTTC
TRBV5-1	few	TRBD2	TRBJ2-3	CASSWVVGLADTQYF	TGCGCCAGCAGTTGGGTTGTGGGACTAGCAGATACGCAGTATTTT
TRBV6-1	many	-	TRBJ2-2	CASSEARGARAGNTGELFF	TGTGCCAGCAGTGAGGCCCGAGGGGCCCGGGCGGGGAACACCGGGGAGCTGTTTTTT
TRBV6-5	many	-	TRBJ2-7	CASSYSTAGTNYEQYF	TGTGCCAGCAGTTACTCGACCGCCGGGACAAACTACGAGCAGTACTTC
TRBV27	many	TRBD2	TRBJ2-1	CASSFRLAGGTEQFF	TGTGCCAGCAGTTTCCGACTAGCGGGAGGAACTGAGCAGTTCTTC
TRBV30	-	-	TRBJ1-4	CAWSAIGEKLFF	TGTGCCTGGAGCGCGATTGGCGAAAAACTGTTTTTT